This T cell receptor beta chain is drawn from a study of T-cell memory formation after mild COVID-19. CDR1 is SGHKS and CDR2 is YYEKEE in the germline V gene (reference sequence). CDR3 length: 13 residues. V lost 2 bases to trimming and J lost 4 bases, with 7 bases between them. TCRdb analysed the 5' RACE reads with MiXCR anew, one entry per CDR3 protein. This table has under 550,000 distinct CDR3 sequences, more than 15% appearing once. This clonotype has just a few counts. The source material was PBMCs or a T cell subset sorted from them (not recorded which). The TCR was taken from a man younger than 30 who had mild COVID-19 (a few samples of this study predate the infection). Cell type and time point are not known. The V gene is TRBV5-5, the J gene TRBJ2-1; no clear D gene. The CDR3 nucleotides are TGTGCCAGCAGCTTTGCCGGTTACAATGAGCAGTTCTTC. It encodes CASSFAGYNEQFF.